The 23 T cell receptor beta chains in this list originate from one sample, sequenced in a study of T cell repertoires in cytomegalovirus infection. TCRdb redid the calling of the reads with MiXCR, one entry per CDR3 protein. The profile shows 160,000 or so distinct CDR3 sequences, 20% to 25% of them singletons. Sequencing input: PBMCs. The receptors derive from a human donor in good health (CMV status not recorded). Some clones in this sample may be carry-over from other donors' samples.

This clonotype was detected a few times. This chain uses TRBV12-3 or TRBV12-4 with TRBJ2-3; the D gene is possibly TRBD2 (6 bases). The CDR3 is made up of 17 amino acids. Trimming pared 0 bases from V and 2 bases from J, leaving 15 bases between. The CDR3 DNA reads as TGTGCCAGCAGTTTAGCGCGGGGAAATCGGAACACAGATACGCAGTATTTT. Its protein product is CASSLARGNRNTDTQYF.

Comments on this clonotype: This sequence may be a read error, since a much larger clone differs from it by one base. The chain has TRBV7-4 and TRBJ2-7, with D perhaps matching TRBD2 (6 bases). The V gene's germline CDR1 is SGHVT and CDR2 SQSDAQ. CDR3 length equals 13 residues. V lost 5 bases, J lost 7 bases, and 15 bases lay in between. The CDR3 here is CASSGGAPVEQYF. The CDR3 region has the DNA TGTGCCAGCAGCGGAGGGGCGCCTGTGGAGCAGTACTTC.

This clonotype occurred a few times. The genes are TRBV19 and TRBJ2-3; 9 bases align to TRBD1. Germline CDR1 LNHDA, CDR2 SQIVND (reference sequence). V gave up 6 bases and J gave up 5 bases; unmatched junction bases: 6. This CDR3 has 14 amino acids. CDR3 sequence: CASSDWTGVDTQYF. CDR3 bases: TGTGCCAGTAGCGACTGGACAGGGGTAGATACGCAGTATTTT. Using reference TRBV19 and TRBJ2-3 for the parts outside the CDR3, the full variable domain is DGGITQSPKYLFRKEGQNVTLSCEQNLNHDAMYWYRQDPGQGLRLIYYSQIVNDFQKGDIAEGYSVSREKKESFPLTVTSAQKNPTAFYLCASSDWTGVDTQYFGPGTRLTVL.

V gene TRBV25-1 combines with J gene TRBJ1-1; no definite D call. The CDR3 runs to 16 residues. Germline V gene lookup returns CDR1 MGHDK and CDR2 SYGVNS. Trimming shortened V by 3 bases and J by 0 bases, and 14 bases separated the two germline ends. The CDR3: CASSEAGVGVNTEAFF. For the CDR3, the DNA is TGTGCCAGCAGTGAGGCGGGAGTAGGCGTGAACACTGAAGCTTTCTTT.

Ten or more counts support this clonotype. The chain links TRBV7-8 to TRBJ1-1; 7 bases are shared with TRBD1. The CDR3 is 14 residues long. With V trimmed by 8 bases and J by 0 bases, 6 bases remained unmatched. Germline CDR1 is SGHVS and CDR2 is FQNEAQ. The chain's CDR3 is CASGDREVNTEAFF. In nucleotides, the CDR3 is TGTGCCAGCGGCGACAGGGAGGTGAACACTGAAGCTTTCTTT. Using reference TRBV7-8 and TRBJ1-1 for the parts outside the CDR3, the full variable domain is GAGVSQSPRYKVAKRGQDVALRCDPISGHVSLFWYQQALGQGPEFLTYFQNEAQLDKSGLPSDRFFAERPEGSVSTLKIQRTQQEDSAVYLCASGDREVNTEAFFGQGTRLTVV.

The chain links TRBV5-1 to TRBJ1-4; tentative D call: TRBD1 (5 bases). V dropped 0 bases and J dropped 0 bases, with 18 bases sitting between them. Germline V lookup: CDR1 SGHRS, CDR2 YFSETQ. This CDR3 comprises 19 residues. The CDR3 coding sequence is TGCGCCAGCAGCTTGGCCAGGGAGGGGAGCTCTGCAACTAATGAAAAACTGTTTTTT. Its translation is CASSLAREGSSATNEKLFF. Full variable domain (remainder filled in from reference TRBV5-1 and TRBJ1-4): KAGVTQTPRYLIKTRGQQVTLSCSPISGHRSVSWYQQTPGQGLQFLFEYFSETQRNKGNFPGRFSGRQFSNSRSEMNVSTLELGDSALYLCASSLAREGSSATNEKLFFGSGTQLSVL.

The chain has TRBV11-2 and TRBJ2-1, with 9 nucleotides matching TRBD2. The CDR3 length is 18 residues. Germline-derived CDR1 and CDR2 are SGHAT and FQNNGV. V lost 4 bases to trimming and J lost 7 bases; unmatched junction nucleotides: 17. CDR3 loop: CASSSPRRRRGGGNEQFF. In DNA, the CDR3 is TGTGCCAGCAGCTCCCCGAGACGGCGGCGGGGGGGGGGGAATGAGCAGTTCTTC.

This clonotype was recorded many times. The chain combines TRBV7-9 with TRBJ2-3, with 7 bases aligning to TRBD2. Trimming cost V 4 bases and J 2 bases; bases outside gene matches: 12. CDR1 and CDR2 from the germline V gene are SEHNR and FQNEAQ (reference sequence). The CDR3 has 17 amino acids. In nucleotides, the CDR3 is TGTGCCAGCAGCTCTCTAGCGGTCCCCCCCTACACAGATACGCAGTATTTT. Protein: CASSSLAVPPYTDTQYF.

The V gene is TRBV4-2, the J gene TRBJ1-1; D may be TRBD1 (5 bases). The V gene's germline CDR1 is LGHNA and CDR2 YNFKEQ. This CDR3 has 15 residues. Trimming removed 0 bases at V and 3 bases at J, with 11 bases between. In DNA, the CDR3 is TGTGCCAGCAGCCAAGATGGAGGGGCCGACACTGAAGCTTTCTTT. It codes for CASSQDGGADTEAFF.

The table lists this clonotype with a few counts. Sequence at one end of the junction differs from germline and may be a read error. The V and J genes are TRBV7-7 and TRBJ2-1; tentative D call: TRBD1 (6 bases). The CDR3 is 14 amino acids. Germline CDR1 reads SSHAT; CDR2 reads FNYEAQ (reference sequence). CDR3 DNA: TGTGCTAGCAGCTTTAACCCAGGGGAGAATGAGCAGTTCTTC. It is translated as CASSFNPGENEQFF.

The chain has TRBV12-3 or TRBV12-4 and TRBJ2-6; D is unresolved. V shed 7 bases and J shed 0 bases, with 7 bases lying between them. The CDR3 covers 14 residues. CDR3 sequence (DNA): TGTGCCAGCACGTTCAGCTCTGGGGCCAACGTCCTGACTTTC. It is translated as CASTFSSGANVLTF.

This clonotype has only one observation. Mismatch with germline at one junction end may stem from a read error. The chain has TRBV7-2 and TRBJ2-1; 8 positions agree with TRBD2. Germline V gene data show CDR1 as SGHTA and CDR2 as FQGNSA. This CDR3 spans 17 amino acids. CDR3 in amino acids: CASSLDPGTRAANEHFF. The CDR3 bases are TGTGCCAGCAGCTTAGACCCCGGGACTAGGGCCGCCAATGAGCATTTCTTC.

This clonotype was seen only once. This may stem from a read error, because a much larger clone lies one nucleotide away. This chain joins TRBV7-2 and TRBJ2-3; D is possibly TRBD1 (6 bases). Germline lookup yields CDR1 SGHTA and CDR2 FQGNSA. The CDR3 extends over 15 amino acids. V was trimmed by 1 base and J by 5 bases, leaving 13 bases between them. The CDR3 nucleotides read TGTGCCAGCAGCTTAGAGGCCAGGGGCAAAGATACGCAGTATTTT. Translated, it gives CASSLEARGKDTQYF.

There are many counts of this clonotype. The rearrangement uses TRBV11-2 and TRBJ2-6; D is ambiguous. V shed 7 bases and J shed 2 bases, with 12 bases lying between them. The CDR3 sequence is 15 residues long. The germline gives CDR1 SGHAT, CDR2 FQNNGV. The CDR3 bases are TGTGCCAGCATCCTGACCTTACCTGGGGCCAACGTCCTGACTTTC. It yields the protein CASILTLPGANVLTF.

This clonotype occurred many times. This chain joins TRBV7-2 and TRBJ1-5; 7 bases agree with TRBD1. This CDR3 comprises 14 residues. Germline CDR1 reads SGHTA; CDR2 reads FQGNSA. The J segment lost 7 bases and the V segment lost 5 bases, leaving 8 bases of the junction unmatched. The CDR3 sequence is CASSPRTGGQPQHF. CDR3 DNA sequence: TGTGCCAGCAGCCCTCGGACAGGCGGGCAGCCCCAGCATTTT. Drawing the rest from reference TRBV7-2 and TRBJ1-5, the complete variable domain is GAGVSQSPSNKVTEKGKDVELRCDPISGHTALYWYRQSLGQGLEFLIYFQGNSAPDKSGLPSDRFSAERTGGSVSTLTIQRTQQEDSAVYLCASSPRTGGQPQHFGDGTRLSIL.

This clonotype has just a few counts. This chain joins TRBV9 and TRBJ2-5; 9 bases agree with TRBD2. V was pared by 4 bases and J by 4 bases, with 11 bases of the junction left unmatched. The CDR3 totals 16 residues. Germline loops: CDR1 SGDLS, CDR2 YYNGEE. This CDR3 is CASSPQSGLAIETQYF. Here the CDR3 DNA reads TGTGCCAGCAGCCCCCAATCCGGACTAGCGATAGAGACCCAGTACTTC.

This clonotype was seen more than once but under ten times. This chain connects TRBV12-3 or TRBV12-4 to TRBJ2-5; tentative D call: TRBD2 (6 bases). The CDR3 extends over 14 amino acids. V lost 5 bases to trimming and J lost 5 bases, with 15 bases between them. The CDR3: CASSERRGWETQYF. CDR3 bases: TGTGCCAGCAGTGAGAGGCGGGGTTGGGAGACCCAGTACTTC.

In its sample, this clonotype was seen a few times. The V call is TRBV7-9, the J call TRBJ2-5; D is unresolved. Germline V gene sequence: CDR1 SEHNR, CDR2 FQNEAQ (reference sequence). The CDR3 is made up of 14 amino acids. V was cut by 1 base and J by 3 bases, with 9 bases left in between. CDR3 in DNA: TGTGCCAGCAGCTTAGGGCCCAGAAAAGAGACCCAGTACTTC. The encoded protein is CASSLGPRKETQYF.

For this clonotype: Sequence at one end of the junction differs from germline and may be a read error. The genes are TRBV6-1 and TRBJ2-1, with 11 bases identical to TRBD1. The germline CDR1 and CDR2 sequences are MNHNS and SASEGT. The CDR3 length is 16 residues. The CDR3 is CTSSEWDRGTYNEQYF. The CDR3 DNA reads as TGTACCAGCAGTGAATGGGACAGGGGGACCTACAATGAGCAGTATTTC.

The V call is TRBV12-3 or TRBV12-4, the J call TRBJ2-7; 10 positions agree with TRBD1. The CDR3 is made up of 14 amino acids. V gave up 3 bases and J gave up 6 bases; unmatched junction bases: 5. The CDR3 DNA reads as TGTGCCAGCAGTTTTTTAAGGACAGGGGGCGAGCAGTACTTC. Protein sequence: CASSFLRTGGEQYF.

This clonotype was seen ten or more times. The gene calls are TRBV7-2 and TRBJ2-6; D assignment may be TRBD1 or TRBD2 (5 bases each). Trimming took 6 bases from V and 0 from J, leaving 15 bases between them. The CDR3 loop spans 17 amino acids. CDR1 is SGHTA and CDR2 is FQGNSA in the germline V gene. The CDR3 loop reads CASRPTSGTSGANVLTF. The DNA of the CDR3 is TGTGCCAGCAGGCCTACCTCCGGGACCTCTGGGGCCAACGTCCTGACTTTC.

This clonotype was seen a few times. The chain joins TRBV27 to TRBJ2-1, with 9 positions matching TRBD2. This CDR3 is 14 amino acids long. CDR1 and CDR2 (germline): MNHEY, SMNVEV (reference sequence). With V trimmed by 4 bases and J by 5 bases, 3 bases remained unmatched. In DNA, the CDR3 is TGTGCCAGCAGTTCGCGGACTAGCGACAATGAGCAGTTCTTC. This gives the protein CASSSRTSDNEQFF.

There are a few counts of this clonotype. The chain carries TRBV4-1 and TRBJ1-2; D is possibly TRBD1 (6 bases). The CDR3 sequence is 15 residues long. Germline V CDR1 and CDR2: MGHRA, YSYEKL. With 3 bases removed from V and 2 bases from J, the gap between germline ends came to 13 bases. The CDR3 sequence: CASSHAIQGNYGYTF. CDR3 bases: TGCGCCAGCAGCCACGCGATTCAGGGGAACTATGGCTACACCTTC.